This is a list of T cell receptor beta chains from one sample in a study of molecular identifiers for immune sequencing clone quantification. Each CDR3 protein gets one entry after TCRdb re-called the PCR reads with MiXCR. The sample lists more than 450,000 distinct CDR3 sequences, 25% occurring once. The sequenced sample was naive CD8+ T cells from blood, with Jurkat cell RNA spiked in. Every receptor here comes from a human donor in good health. Some libraries in this study had Jurkat cell RNA spiked in. Each CDR3 is given with its conserved first and last residue. A D gene is named only where the DNA matches it firmly. Where a row states a size, it is once, few, many or the class of an expanded clone; other rows omit it.

>.|TRBV12-5|many|TRBJ2-7
CASAPYLSYEQYF
TGTGCTAGTGCCCCGTACCTATCCTACGAGCAGTACTTC
>.|TRBV7-9|.|TRBJ1-1
CASSPMTGRMNTEAFF
TGTGCCAGCAGCCCAATGACTGGACGGATGAACACTGAAGCTTTCTTT
>.|TRBV4-1|.|TRBJ1-1
CASSQLVSGATEAFF
TGCGCCAGCAGCCAGTTGGTATCAGGGGCCACTGAAGCTTTCTTT
>.|TRBV4-3|.|TRBJ2-2
CASSQEGAMNTGELFF
TGCGCCAGCAGCCAAGAGGGGGCCATGAACACCGGGGAGCTGTTTTTT
>.|TRBV12-3/TRBV12-4|.|TRBJ1-1
CASSLGHDVAEAFF
TGTGCCAGCAGTTTGGGCCATGACGTCGCTGAAGCTTTCTTT
>.|TRBV29-1|.|TRBJ1-2
CSVAASLNYTF
TGCAGCGTTGCAGCCTCTCTTAACTACACCTTC
>TRBD1|TRBV4-3|few|TRBJ2-7
CASSQIWTGSYEQYF
TGCGCCAGCAGCCAAATTTGGACAGGGAGCTACGAGCAGTACTTC
>TRBD1|TRBV20-1|once|TRBJ2-3
CSARGGTVMGADTQYF
TGCAGTGCTAGAGGGGGGACAGTGATGGGGGCAGATACGCAGTATTTT
>TRBD2|TRBV5-1|many|TRBJ2-4
CASSHEGLVYQNIQYF
TGCGCCAGCAGCCACGAGGGACTAGTCTACCAAAACATTCAGTACTTC
>.|TRBV12-3/TRBV12-4|.|TRBJ2-1
CASSLALYNYNEQFF
TGTGCCAGCAGTTTAGCGCTATATAACTACAATGAGCAGTTCTTC
>TRBD1|TRBV5-1|few|TRBJ2-7
CASSPDPDRGPYEQYF
TGCGCCAGCAGCCCAGACCCGGACAGGGGGCCCTACGAGCAGTACTTC
>.|TRBV14|many|TRBJ1-2
CASGPPYGYTF
TGTGCCAGTGGGCCACCCTATGGCTACACCTTC
>.|TRBV28|.|TRBJ1-1
CASSSSREYTEAFF
TGTGCCAGCAGTTCCTCCAGGGAGTACACTGAAGCTTTCTTT
>.|TRBV6-6|.|TRBJ2-1
CASGYFRHAGGEQFF
TGTGCCAGCGGTTACTTCCGACACGCCGGCGGTGAGCAGTTCTTC
>TRBD1|TRBV20-1|.|TRBJ2-1
CSARETGVSYEQFF
TGCAGTGCTAGGGAGACAGGGGTGTCCTACGAGCAGTTCTTC
>.|TRBV30|many|TRBJ1-5
CAWTPGPSGQPQHF
TGTGCCTGGACCCCCGGGCCCTCTGGACAGCCCCAGCATTTT
>.|TRBV27|few|TRBJ2-7
CASASGRSSYEQYF
TGTGCCAGTGCTTCCGGACGGAGCTCCTACGAGCAGTACTTC
>.|TRBV5-1|many|TRBJ2-6
CASSLDPAFVSGANVLTF
TGCGCCAGCAGCTTGGATCCCGCATTTGTCTCTGGGGCCAACGTCCTGACTTTC
>.|TRBV7-2|.|TRBJ2-1
CASSFGRSSYNEQFF
TGTGCCAGCAGCTTTGGGCGGTCCTCCTACAATGAGCAGTTCTTC
>.|TRBV20-1|.|TRBJ2-1
CSARDLTGYNEQFF
TGCAGTGCTAGAGATCTAACAGGGTACAATGAGCAGTTCTTC
>.|TRBV6-7|.|TRBJ1-6
CAIRKECSPLHF
TGTGCCATCAGAAAGGAATGTTCACCCCTCCACTTT
>TRBD1|TRBV10-1|.|TRBJ2-1
CASSESRTGRNEQFF
TGCGCCAGCAGTGAGAGCAGGACAGGGAGAAATGAGCAGTTCTTC
>TRBD1|TRBV19|once|TRBJ2-1
CASSIEPGQGDNEQFF
TGTGCCAGTAGTATAGAACCGGGACAGGGGGACAATGAGCAGTTCTTC
>.|TRBV5-5|.|TRBJ2-2
CASIRGLANTGELFF
TGTGCCAGCATCAGAGGGCTGGCGAACACCGGGGAGCTGTTTTTT
>TRBD2|TRBV5-1|few|TRBJ2-7
CASSLFPGGQEIHEQYF
TGCGCCAGCAGCTTGTTTCCGGGGGGGCAAGAAATCCACGAGCAGTACTTC
>.|TRBV10-3|once|TRBJ2-3
CAIRDGTIGSTDTQYF
TGTGCCATCAGGGACGGAACGATTGGTAGCACAGATACGCAGTATTTT
>TRBD1|TRBV20-1|.|TRBJ1-2
CSADGQAYGYTF
TGCAGTGCAGATGGACAGGCTTATGGCTACACCTTC
>.|TRBV18|.|TRBJ1-2
CASSPDGAGTLHGYTF
TGTGCCAGCTCACCGGACGGGGCCGGGACACTGCATGGCTACACCTTC
>TRBD2|TRBV6-2/TRBV6-3|.|TRBJ2-3
CASSYALAGEDPPDTQYF
TGTGCCAGCAGTTACGCACTAGCGGGGGAGGACCCACCAGATACGCAGTATTTT
>TRBD1|TRBV28|many|TRBJ2-3
CASSLYRGVGDRPSTDTQYF
TGTGCCAGCAGTTTATATCGGGGCGTGGGGGACAGGCCTAGCACAGATACGCAGTATTTT
>TRBD2|TRBV20-1|.|TRBJ2-3
CGARDPGLAGGTDTQYF
TGCGGTGCTAGAGACCCGGGACTAGCGGGGGGCACAGATACGCAGTATTTT
>.|TRBV7-2|few|TRBJ2-7
CASSLVLEGYEQYF
TGTGCCAGCAGCTTAGTACTAGAAGGGTACGAGCAGTACTTC
>TRBD1|TRBV6-5|many|TRBJ2-7
CASEDRNYEQYF
TGTGCCAGCGAGGACAGGAACTACGAGCAGTACTTC
>TRBD2|TRBV29-1|many|TRBJ2-3
CSARLAVTTDTQYF
TGCAGCGCACGTCTAGCGGTAACCACAGATACGCAGTATTTT
>.|TRBV20-1|many|TRBJ2-6
CSAREVNSGANVLTF
TGCAGTGCTAGGGAAGTAAACTCTGGGGCCAACGTCCTGACTTTC
>TRBD1|TRBV29-1|many|TRBJ1-1
CSVEKTGGRDTEAFF
TGCAGCGTTGAAAAGACAGGGGGCAGGGACACTGAAGCTTTCTTT
>.|TRBV5-6|few|TRBJ1-1
CASSERGRYTEAFF
TGTGCCAGCAGCGAGAGGGGAAGATACACTGAAGCTTTCTTT
>TRBD2|TRBV18|many|TRBJ2-5
CASSLSGGRQETQYF
TGTGCCAGCTCCCTTAGCGGGGGGCGACAAGAGACCCAGTACTTC
>.|TRBV20-1|once|TRBJ2-1
CSARGDRTFYNEQLF
TGCAGTGCTAGAGGCGACAGGACCTTCTACAATGAGCAGCTCTTC
>.|TRBV6-5|few|TRBJ2-7
CASRSPPWGTPYEQYF
TGTGCCAGCAGATCCCCCCCCTGGGGGACACCCTACGAGCAGTACTTC
>TRBD1|TRBV29-1|few|TRBJ1-3
CSVVHPGQEGNTIYF
TGCAGCGTTGTTCATCCGGGACAGGAGGGAAACACCATATATTTT
>.|TRBV6-5|.|TRBJ2-5
CASSYSTGRRGWQETQYF
TGTGCCAGCAGTTACTCGACGGGGCGAAGGGGATGGCAAGAGACCCAGTACTTC
>.|TRBV18|few|TRBJ2-5
CASSPTLPEETQYF
TGTGCCAGCTCACCTACCCTACCCGAAGAGACCCAGTACTTC
>TRBD2|TRBV5-1|many|TRBJ2-5
CASSLEAGGQETQYF
TGCGCCAGCAGCTTGGAGGCGGGGGGACAAGAGACCCAGTACTTC
>.|TRBV4-3|.|TRBJ2-7
CASSNRTTFVYEQYF
TGCGCCAGCAGCAACCGGACTACTTTCGTGTACGAGCAGTACTTC
>TRBD2|TRBV28|.|TRBJ2-1
CASSAGTSSYNEQFF
TGTGCCAGCAGCGCAGGGACTAGCTCCTACAATGAGCAGTTCTTC
>TRBD1|TRBV7-9|.|TRBJ1-4
CASSSAGQAVVF
TGTGCCAGCAGCTCAGCCGGACAGGCCGTTGTATTT
>TRBD1|TRBV7-2|many|TRBJ2-2
CASSLGDSRELFF
TGTGCCAGCAGCTTAGGGGACAGTCGGGAGCTGTTTTTT
>.|TRBV2|.|TRBJ2-3
CASSRSTDTQYF
TGTGCCAGCAGCCGTAGCACAGATACGCAGTATTTT
>TRBD1|TRBV2|few|TRBJ1-2
CASRRQGGGYTF
TGTGCCAGCAGAAGACAGGGAGGCGGCTACACCTTC
>TRBD2|TRBV6-2/TRBV6-3|few|TRBJ2-3
CASSDLADTDTQYF
TGTGCCAGCTCAGATCTAGCGGATACAGATACGCAGTATTTT
>TRBD1|TRBV28|.|TRBJ2-3
CASSWTGYTQYF
TGTGCCAGCAGTTGGACAGGGTATACGCAGTATTTT
>.|TRBV5-1|many|TRBJ2-4
CASSPVLGELNIQYF
TGCGCCAGCAGCCCGGTCCTTGGGGAGTTGAACATTCAGTACTTC
>.|TRBV7-6|.|TRBJ2-7
CASSFTGAEQYF
TGTGCCAGCAGCTTTACAGGCGCCGAGCAGTACTTC
>TRBD2|TRBV12-3/TRBV12-4|many|TRBJ2-3
CASSPRLAVSTDTQYF
TGTGCCAGCAGTCCCAGACTAGCGGTTAGCACAGATACGCAGTATTTT